This T cell receptor beta chain was obtained from a study of response to subunit inactivated influenza vaccine. This CDR3 is built from 14 residues. V was shortened by 0 bases and J by 2 bases, with 9 bases between the two germline ends. Germline V gene data show CDR1 as GTSNPN and CDR2 as SVGIG (reference sequence). TCRdb redid the calling of the RT-PCR reads with MiXCR, one entry per CDR3 protein. Of 860,000 or so distinct CDR3 sequences listed, 20% to 25% were seen once; the top ten hold 10%. The V and J genes are TRBV30 and TRBJ2-3; D remains ambiguous. Here the sequenced sample was PBMCs from blood, taken about 5 days after vaccination. The clonotype comes from a man aged 50-59 years who received an inactivated influenza vaccine. CDR3 sequence reads: CAWSVEWATDTQYF. The CDR3 coding sequence is TGTGCCTGGAGTGTGGAATGGGCCACAGATACGCAGTATTTT.